These 23 T cell receptor beta chains were all obtained from the same sample, sequenced in a study of cytomegalovirus exposure and HLA in healthy donors. It was with 60 Vbeta and 13 Jbeta primers that the PCR ran. Produced via immunoSEQ multiplex PCR; TCRdb's table is partial and in-frame only. This sample has tens of thousands of clones, with almost 80% found just once. The material sequenced was PBMCs. These receptors were collected from a female donor in good health and CMV-seronegative.

The CDR3 region is CASSYRDRNEKLFF. The CDR3 nucleotides read TGTGCCAGCAGCTACCGGGACAGGAATGAAAAACTGTTTTTT. The genes are TRBV12-1 and TRBJ1-4; the D segment call TRBD1 is taken from the table without a DNA check. TRBV12-1 is deemed a pseudogene. CDR3 length: 14 residues.

This clone was counted between two and nine times. Germline is not matched at one junction end, which may reflect a read error. The chain has TRBV23-1 and TRBJ2-7; possible D gene TRBD1, 6 bases. TRBV23-1 belongs to the ORF category, with a function that is uncertain. There are 13 residues in the CDR3. This CDR3 reads CASSQSGQTYGHF. CDR3 DNA sequence: TGCGCCAGCAGTCAATCCGGACAGACCTACGGGCACTTC.

This clone was seen more than once but under ten times. The chain recombines TRBV5-6 with TRBJ2-7, with 9 bases fitting TRBD1. The V gene's germline CDR1 is SGHDT and CDR2 YYEEEE. The CDR3 is 13 amino acids. V lost 5 bases, J lost 7 bases, and 7 bases stayed unmatched. CDR3 sequence reads: CASRGQGLGEQYF. The CDR3 nucleotides read TGTGCCAGCAGGGGACAGGGCCTTGGGGAGCAGTACTTC.

This rearrangement joins TRBV7-3 to TRBJ2-5; D is undetermined. The CDR3 consists of 14 residues. Germline CDR1 reads SGHTA; CDR2 reads FQGTGA. Trimming cost V 2 bases and J 5 bases, with 12 bases left between them. Here the CDR3 DNA reads TGTGCCAGCAGCTTAGGGTCAGGAATGGAGACCCAGTACTTC. It yields the protein CASSLGSGMETQYF.

V usage is TRBV5-1 and J usage is TRBJ1-1; D not resolved. Trimming took 10 bases from V and 4 from J, leaving 14 bases between them. This CDR3 comprises 12 residues. From germline, CDR1 is SGHRS and CDR2 YFSETQ. The chain's CDR3 is CAPRLEGTEAFF. CDR3 DNA: TGCGCCCCCCGGTTAGAGGGCACTGAAGCTTTCTTT.

This chain joins TRBV4-3 and TRBJ2-2; 7 bases are shared with TRBD2. The V gene's germline CDR1 is LGHNA and CDR2 YSLEER. V was pared by 1 base and J by 4 bases, with 3 bases of the junction left unmatched. The CDR3 runs 15 residues. In DNA, the CDR3 is TGCGCCAGCAGCCAAGGACTAGCCGCCACCGGGGAGCTGTTTTTT. Amino acid sequence: CASSQGLAATGELFF.

The rearrangement links TRBV5-6 to TRBJ2-2, with TRBD2 identical over 8 bases. The CDR3 loop spans 17 amino acids. With V trimmed by 4 bases and J by 3 bases, 11 bases remained unmatched. CDR1 and CDR2 from the germline V gene are SGHDT and YYEEEE. The CDR3 reads CASSLPGTGGYTGELFF. The CDR3 bases are TGTGCCAGCAGCCTACCCGGGACGGGAGGGTACACCGGGGAGCTGTTTTTT.

The V call is TRBV28, the J call TRBJ1-2; 7 positions match TRBD1. V shed 5 bases, J shed 4 bases, and the junction held 10 bases outside the gene matches. This CDR3 is built from 15 residues. Looked up from germline, CDR1 is MDHEN and CDR2 is SYDVKM. CDR3 sequence reads: CASSLIRTGPYGYTF. The DNA for the CDR3 is TGTGCCAGCAGTCTAATTCGGACAGGTCCCTATGGCTACACCTTC.

The rearrangement links TRBV7-6 to TRBJ2-1, with D possibly being TRBD1 (6 bases). CDR3 size: 14 residues. From germline, CDR1 is SGHVS and CDR2 FNYEAQ. V was pared by 4 bases and J by 7 bases, with 14 bases between. CDR3: CASSSMATGNEQFF. The CDR3 region has the DNA TGTGCCAGCAGCTCAATGGCGACAGGAAATGAGCAGTTCTTC.

A single count supports this clone. V usage is TRBV5-1 and J usage is TRBJ2-3, with TRBD1 matching over 8 bases. The V and J ends lost 4 bases and 5 bases, in that order; junction bases with no gene match: 6. Germline V gene lookup returns CDR1 SGHRS and CDR2 YFSETQ. CDR3 length equals 14 residues. In nucleotides, the CDR3 is TGCGCCAGCAGCCAGGGACAGGAGGGAGATACGCAGTATTTT. This codes for CASSQGQEGDTQYF.

The chain links TRBV5-4 to TRBJ2-7, with TRBD1 as a possible D gene (5 bases). Germline V gene lookup returns CDR1 SGHNT and CDR2 YYREEE (reference sequence). This CDR3 is built from 14 residues. V shed 1 base and J shed 0 bases, with 8 bases lying between them. In DNA form, the CDR3 reads TGTGCCAGCAGCTTGAGGGGCGTCTCCTACGAGCAGTACTTC. Encoded protein: CASSLRGVSYEQYF.

The table lists this clone with a few counts. The chain couples TRBV7-9 to TRBJ1-2, with 10 bases lining up with TRBD1. Germline values: CDR1 SEHNR, CDR2 FQNEAQ (reference sequence). Trimming at V came to 4 bases and at J to 5 bases, leaving 1 base not matched to a gene. This CDR3 has 13 residues. CDR3 protein: CASSSGQGYGYTF. Written as DNA, the CDR3 is TGTGCCAGCAGCTCGGGACAGGGGTATGGCTACACCTTC.

This rearrangement joins TRBV7-9 to TRBJ2-7; D possibly corresponds to TRBD1 (6 bases). Germline assignment: CDR1 SEHNR and CDR2 FQNEAQ (reference sequence). V was shortened by 4 bases and J by 4 bases, with 17 bases between the two germline ends. The CDR3 consists of 15 residues. The CDR3 here is CASSSQGVGPYEQYF. The CDR3 DNA follows: TGTGCCAGCAGCTCACAGGGCGTTGGGCCGTACGAGCAGTACTTC.

This clone was counted between two and nine times. The chain carries TRBV6-5 and TRBJ2-7, with D tentatively TRBD2 (7 bases). The ends were cut back, 2 bases at V and 12 bases at J, with 11 bases in the middle. Germline V gives CDR1 MNHEY, CDR2 SVGAGI. The CDR3 consists of 11 residues. The CDR3 DNA reads TGTGCCAGCAGTTACAGGGGGGGTCCGTACTTC. This gives the protein CASSYRGGPYF.

The rearrangement joins TRBV6-1 to TRBJ1-2; D is undetermined. The ends were cut back, 0 bases at V and 1 base at J, with 6 bases in the middle. Germline V CDR1 and CDR2: MNHNS, SASEGT. The CDR3 covers 14 residues. Here the CDR3 DNA reads TGTGCCAGCAGTGAAGCGGGCAGTAACTATGGCTACACCTTC. This codes for CASSEAGSNYGYTF.

The genes are TRBV5-4 and TRBJ2-1; possible D gene TRBD1, 6 bases. V was clipped by 3 bases and J by 3 bases, with 13 bases between them. CDR1 is SGHNT and CDR2 is YYREEE in the germline V gene (reference sequence). CDR3 size: 15 residues. The CDR3 here is CASSSGAQNYNEQFF. Written as DNA, the CDR3 is TGTGCCAGCAGCTCAGGGGCGCAGAACTACAATGAGCAGTTCTTC.

This sequence joins TRBV5-1 and TRBJ1-4; TRBD1 matches at 7 bases. The length of the CDR3 is 15 residues. Losses at the gene ends were 4 bases for V and 8 bases for J; bases not matched to a gene: 11. The germline CDR1 and CDR2 sequences are SGHRS and YFSETQ. The CDR3, as DNA: TGCGCCAGCAGCCCAAACAGGGGATTGAGGGAAAAACTGTTTTTT. Protein: CASSPNRGLREKLFF.

The V gene is TRBV7-2, the J gene TRBJ2-7; tentatively, D is TRBD2 (5 bases). The CDR3 runs 15 residues. Germline-derived CDR1 and CDR2 are SGHTA and FQGNSA. Between the trimmed V and J ends, which lost 0 bases and 4 bases, there was a span of 13 bases. The CDR3 region has the DNA TGTGCCAGCAGCTTAGCAGGCGGGTGGGAATACGAGCAGTACTTC. This encodes CASSLAGGWEYEQYF.

The genes are TRBV28 and TRBJ1-1; tentative D call: TRBD1 (5 bases). The germline V and J ends were trimmed by 3 bases and 4 bases, with 12 bases remaining between them. There are 14 residues in the CDR3. Germline CDR1 reads MDHEN; CDR2 reads SYDVKM. CDR3 loop: CASSFSGGSTEAFF. The DNA for the CDR3 is TGTGCCAGCAGTTTCTCCGGGGGGAGCACTGAAGCTTTCTTT.

The J gene is TRBJ2-1, the V gene TRBV6-5, with 10 positions matching TRBD1. Germline CDR1 and CDR2: MNHEY and SVGAGI. V trimming: 6 bases; J trimming: 2 bases; junction bases outside the gene matches: 4. The CDR3 contains 15 residues. The CDR3 nucleotides are TGTGCCAGCAGACCCGACAGGGGGCCCTACAATGAGCAGTTCTTC. Its protein product is CASRPDRGPYNEQFF.

This clone came up many times. V usage is TRBV6-6 and J usage is TRBJ1-1, with D possibly matching TRBD1 (5 bases). This CDR3 comprises 13 residues. The V end was cut by 4 bases, the J end by 4 bases, with 10 bases between. Looked up from germline, CDR1 is MNHNY and CDR2 is SVGAGI (reference sequence). CDR3 amino acids: CASSSVGGTEAFF. The CDR3 DNA reads as TGTGCCAGCAGTTCGGTGGGGGGCACTGAAGCTTTCTTT.

This clone has a handful of counts. The chain links TRBV10-3 to TRBJ1-2, with TRBD1 as a possible D gene (6 bases). The CDR3 is made up of 13 amino acids. Germline CDR1 is ENHRY and CDR2 is SYGVKD. Deletions cut 10 bases from V and 1 base from J, with 13 bases between. DNA of the CDR3: TGTGCCACCGACAGGACCAATAACTATGGCTACACCTTC. Translated: CATDRTNNYGYTF.

In its sample, this clone was seen once. The V gene is TRBV11-2, the J gene TRBJ1-1, with D maybe TRBD1 (6 bases). Trimming took off 5 bases at V and 6 bases at J, with 16 bases between the two ends. Germline CDR1 SGHAT, CDR2 FQNNGV. The CDR3 is made up of 14 amino acids. The CDR3 reads CASSPYTGWAEAFF. The CDR3 DNA reads as TGTGCCAGCAGCCCTTATACAGGGTGGGCTGAAGCTTTCTTT.